The TCR beta chain under discussion was sequenced for a study of cytomegalovirus exposure and HLA in healthy donors. Whole-study findings and limits: Testing in vitro showed a few CMV-associated chains specific for CMV antigens. Excluded: some indistinguishable V segments such as TRBV6-2 and TRBV6-3.

PCR amplification relied on 60 Vbeta primers (plus 13 Jbeta primers). Authors' analysis steps: Approximately 10 million shared chains were among approximately 80 million unique TCR beta chains counted in a later analysis. Repertoires were generated with immunoSEQ multiplex PCR, while TCRdb's copy carries only in-frame clones and drops some. D and trimming were read from the DNA, whereas the V and J calls and clone size are those reported in that table. The sample has 85,000 to 120,000 clones; around 75% are singletons. The CDR3 contains 15 residues. V lost 5 bases to trimming and J lost 7 bases, with 17 bases between them. Looked up from germline, CDR1 is SGHTA and CDR2 is FQGNSA. This clone was counted between two and nine times. Its antigen remains unknown.

The V and J genes are TRBV7-2 and TRBJ1-4, with D possibly matching TRBD1 (5 bases). The sample comprised PBMCs. The sequence derives from a female donor in good health and CMV-seronegative. CDR3 nucleotide sequence: TGTGCCAGCAGCCCCCGGGGGGGGTCCGGTGAAAAACTGTTTTTT. As protein: CASSPRGGSGEKLFF.